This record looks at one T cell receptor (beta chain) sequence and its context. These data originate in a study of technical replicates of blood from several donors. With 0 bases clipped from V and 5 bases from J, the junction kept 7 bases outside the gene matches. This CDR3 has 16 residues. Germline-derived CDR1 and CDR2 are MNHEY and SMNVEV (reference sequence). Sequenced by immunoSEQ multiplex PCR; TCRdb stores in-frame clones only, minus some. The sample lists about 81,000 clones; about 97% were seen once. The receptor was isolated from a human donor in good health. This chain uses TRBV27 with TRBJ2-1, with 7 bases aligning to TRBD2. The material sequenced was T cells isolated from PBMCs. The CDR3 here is CASSLSGEGGDNEQFF. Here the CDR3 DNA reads TGTGCCAGCAGTTTATCTGGGGAGGGCGGGGACAATGAGCAGTTCTTC.